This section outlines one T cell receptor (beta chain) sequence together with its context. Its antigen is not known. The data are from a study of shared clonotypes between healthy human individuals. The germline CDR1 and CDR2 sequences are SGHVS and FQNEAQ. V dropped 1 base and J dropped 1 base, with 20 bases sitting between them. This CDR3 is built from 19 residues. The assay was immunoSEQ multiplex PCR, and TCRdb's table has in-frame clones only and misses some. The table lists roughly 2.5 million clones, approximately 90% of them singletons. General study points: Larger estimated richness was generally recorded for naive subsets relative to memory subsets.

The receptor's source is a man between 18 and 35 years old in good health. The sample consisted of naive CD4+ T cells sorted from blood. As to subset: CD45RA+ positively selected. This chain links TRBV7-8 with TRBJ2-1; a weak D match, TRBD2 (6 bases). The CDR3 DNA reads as TGTGCCAGCAGCTTAGTCCTAGCGCCCTCATCGGGTTCCTACAATGAGCAGTTCTTC. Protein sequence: CASSLVLAPSSGSYNEQFF.